The rows below give T cell receptor beta chains drawn from one sample of a study of cytomegalovirus exposure and HLA in healthy donors. Using immunoSEQ multiplex PCR, the repertoire was profiled, and TCRdb retains in-frame clones only, with some absent. Of fewer than 200,000 clones listed, about four fifths are singletons. The sample consisted of PBMCs. The origin of the receptors is a man between 25 and 39 years old in good health and CMV-seronegative. Both conserved end residues are part of each CDR3. D genes are given only for firm matches. The size of a clone is reported for some rows only, either as once, few or many, or as a class for expanded clones.

>-|TRBV28|once|TRBJ2-3
CASSLSQTERVDTQYF
>-|TRBV28|few|TRBJ2-7
CASSLWRQTYEQYF
>TRBD2|TRBV28|-|TRBJ2-5
CASSWAGTSETQYF
>-|TRBV4-1|-|TRBJ2-7
CASSQAASSYEQYF
>-|TRBV4-1|-|TRBJ2-2
CASSQDVVAQRGTGELFF
>-|TRBV6-5|once|TRBJ2-5
CASSYGGAGEETQYF
>-|TRBV10-2|-|TRBJ1-1
CASSQNTEAFF
>-|TRBV7-9|-|TRBJ2-7
CASSSRTQSELYEQYF
>-|TRBV9|-|TRBJ1-3
CASSVDIISGNTIYF
>-|TRBV6-5|-|TRBJ1-4
CASSYLSNEKLFF